This TCR beta chain was recovered during a study of T-cell memory formation after mild COVID-19. CDR1 is DFQATT and CDR2 is SNEGSKA in the germline V gene (reference sequence). The CDR3 has 14 amino acids. Trimming shortened V by 3 bases and J by 0 bases, and 12 bases separated the two germline ends. Barcoded TCR alpha and TCR beta cDNA libraries with UMIs came from 5'RACE using constant-segment primers. MiXCR, run by TCRdb on the 5' RACE reads, gives a single entry per CDR3 protein. The sample records about 110,000 distinct CDR3 sequences, 9.5% to 15% being singletons. This clonotype was seen a handful of times. Antigen: not known. The study, taken as a whole, reports: Pre-infection memory contained some responding clones, which suggested that cross-reactive memory had joined. Largely, contracting CD4+ clones fell within CM and EM, and contracting CD8+ clones within EMRA. The study found balanced CD4/CD8 in clones contracting day 15 to 85 and a CD4+ lean in later expanders.

The chain links TRBV20-1 to TRBJ2-7; D uncertain. The sequence came from an adult woman who had mild COVID-19 (a few samples of this study predate the infection). Cell type and time point are not known. Material for sequencing was PBMCs or a T cell subset sorted from them (not recorded which). CDR3 region: CSARLAGISYEQYF. The CDR3 DNA reads as TGCAGTGCTAGGTTGGCAGGCATCTCCTACGAGCAGTACTTC.